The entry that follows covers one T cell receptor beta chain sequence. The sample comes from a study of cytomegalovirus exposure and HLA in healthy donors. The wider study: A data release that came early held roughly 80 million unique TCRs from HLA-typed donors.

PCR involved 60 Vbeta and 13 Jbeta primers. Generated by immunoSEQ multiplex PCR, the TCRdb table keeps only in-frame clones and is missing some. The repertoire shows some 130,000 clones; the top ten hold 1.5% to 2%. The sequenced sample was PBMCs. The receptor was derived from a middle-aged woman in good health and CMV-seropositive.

CDR3 DNA sequence: TGTGCCTGGAGAGTGGGGGCTGGACAGCCCCAGCATTTT. Residues: CAWRVGAGQPQHF. The chain carries TRBV30 and TRBJ1-5, with TRBD1 as a possible D gene (6 bases). This CDR3 has 13 amino acids. V was trimmed by 3 bases and J by 7 bases, leaving 13 bases between them. Germline loops: CDR1 GTSNPN, CDR2 SVGIG (reference sequence).